This T cell receptor (beta chain) appears in the sequencing data of a study of T cell changes during pregnancy in multiple sclerosis. Germline CDR1 reads SGDLS; CDR2 reads YYNGEE. Losses at the gene ends were 0 bases for V and 5 bases for J; bases not matched to a gene: 11. The CDR3 consists of 18 residues. The table came from immunoSEQ multiplex PCR; TCRdb's copy has only in-frame clones and leaves some out. The repertoire holds about 80,000 clones, with about 92% as singletons. This chain connects TRBV9 to TRBJ2-5; 12 nucleotides agree with TRBD2. This material consisted of peripheral blood, taken before pregnancy. The source of this sequence is a female donor with multiple sclerosis, enrolled in a pregnancy study. In DNA form, the CDR3 reads TGTGCCAGCAGCGTAGGAGGGCTAGCGGGAGGGCAAGGGGAGACCCAGTACTTC. It yields the protein CASSVGGLAGGQGETQYF.